A single sample is the source of the 5 T cell receptor beta chains below, sequenced in a study of shared clonotypes between healthy human individuals. The protocol was immunoSEQ multiplex PCR, while the TCRdb copy is restricted to in-frame clones and leaves out a portion. The sample carries some 2.3 million clones, approximately 95% recorded once. Source material: naive CD4+ T cells from PBMCs. As for subset: CD45RA+ positively selected. The receptors here all came from a man aged 18-30 years in good health. Some clones in this sample may be carry-over from other donors' samples.

DNA of the CDR3: TGTGCCAGCAGCTTACAGGGACAGGGCACAGATACGCAGTATTTT. Protein product: CASSLQGQGTDTQYF. The chain couples TRBV7-2 to TRBJ2-3, with 8 bases matching TRBD1. V lost 2 bases and J lost 1; bases outside the gene matches: 2. Germline V lookup: CDR1 SGHTA, CDR2 FQGNSA. CDR3 length: 15 amino acids.

The V call is TRBV28, the J call TRBJ2-1; the D is unclear. With 2 bases removed from V and 5 bases from J, the gap between germline ends came to 4 bases. Germline V gene sequence: CDR1 MDHEN, CDR2 SYDVKM. CDR3 length: 12 amino acids. CDR3 amino acids: CASSLIDNEQFF. The CDR3 nucleotides read TGTGCCAGCAGTTTAATCGACAATGAGCAGTTCTTC.

The CDR3 loop reads CASSYYTGVSYEQYF. DNA of the CDR3: TGTGCCAGCAGTTACTATACGGGAGTAAGCTACGAGCAGTACTTC. The J gene is TRBJ2-7, the V gene TRBV6-5, with D maybe TRBD2 (6 bases). CDR1 is MNHEY and CDR2 is SVGAGI in the germline V gene. V was trimmed by 1 base and J by 3 bases, leaving 13 bases between them. This CDR3 region has 15 residues.

This clone has just a few counts. The chain recombines TRBV4-2 with TRBJ1-1, with TRBD1 as a possible D gene (5 bases). Trimming stripped 1 base from V and 1 base from J, with 10 bases between. This CDR3 region has 15 residues. Germline CDR1 reads LGHNA; CDR2 reads YNFKEQ. The CDR3 loop is CASSQGSGRNTEAFF. As DNA, the CDR3 is TGTGCCAGCAGCCAAGGTTCAGGGCGGAACACTGAAGCTTTCTTT.

The V and J genes are TRBV30 and TRBJ1-5; weak D call: TRBD1 (6 bases). Germline assignment: CDR1 GTSNPN and CDR2 SVGIG (reference sequence). Trimming shortened V by 4 bases and J by 0 bases, and 10 bases separated the two germline ends. The CDR3 runs 14 residues. The CDR3 coding sequence is TGTGCCTGGACGGGGACAACTAGCAATCAGCCCCAGCATTTT. Amino acids: CAWTGTTSNQPQHF.